This T cell receptor beta chain comes out of a study of blood T cell repertoires in COVID-19. Study-wide background: The United States, Italy and Spain provided the acute and convalescent COVID-19 samples. Nucleic acid was either cDNA or gDNA, and it came from T cells, B-cell-depleted T cells, or PBMCs.

CDR1 SGHAT and CDR2 FQNNGV come from the germline V gene. The V end was cut by 4 bases, the J end by 0 bases, with 10 bases between. The CDR3 length is 14 residues. In the study's own analysis: Reference gene primers were amplified, and this amplification served to estimate nucleated cell counts. This table comes from immunoSEQ multiplex PCR, and its TCRdb copy is limited to in-frame clones, with some not included. That table gives V, J and clone size, and the DNA gave D and trimming. This table has 75,000 to 95,000 clones, 87% appearing once. Patients at the Seattle site were enrolled during active infection and followed longitudinally.

The receptor was isolated from a woman in her sixties with COVID-19, enrolled during active disease. This rearrangement joins TRBV11-2 to TRBJ2-7; D gene unclear. Sequencing input: peripheral blood. The CDR3 sequence: CASSYTAISYEQYF. The CDR3 DNA is TGTGCCAGCAGCTATACAGCTATCTCCTACGAGCAGTACTTC.